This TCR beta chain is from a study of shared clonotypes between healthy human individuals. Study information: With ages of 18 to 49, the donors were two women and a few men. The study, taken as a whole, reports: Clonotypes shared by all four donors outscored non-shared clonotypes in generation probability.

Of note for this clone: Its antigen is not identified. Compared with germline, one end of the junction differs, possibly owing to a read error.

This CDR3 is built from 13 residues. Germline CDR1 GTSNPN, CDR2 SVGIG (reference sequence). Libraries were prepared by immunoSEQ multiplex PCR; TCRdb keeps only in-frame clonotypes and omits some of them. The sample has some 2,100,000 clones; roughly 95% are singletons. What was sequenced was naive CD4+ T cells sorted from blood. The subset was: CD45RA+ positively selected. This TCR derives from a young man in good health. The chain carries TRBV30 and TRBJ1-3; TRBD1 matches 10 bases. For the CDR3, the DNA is TGTGCCTGGAGTCGGGACAGGGGCGACACCAGATATTTT. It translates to CAWSRDRGDTRYF.